What follows describes a single TCR beta chain. Its antigen remains unidentified. Germline CDR1 is SGDLS and CDR2 is YYNGEE. This CDR3 is built from 13 residues. The germline V and J ends were trimmed by 4 bases and 6 bases, with 11 bases remaining between them. This record comes from a study of identifying expanded T cells in peripheral blood. Whole-study findings and limits: Technical replicates showed about 1.1 changed clones; approximately two weeks about 16.4; four weeks 19. Across healthy donors, higher total template counts meant significantly greater approximately two-week count variance.

The table came from immunoSEQ multiplex PCR; TCRdb's copy has only in-frame clones and leaves some out. This table has approximately 100,000 clones, about 89% appearing once. No infections or other immune events were documented during collection. The chain employs TRBV9 and TRBJ2-1; no clear D gene. The sequence came from a person aged 18 to 69 in good health. The specimen sequenced was blood. In DNA form, the CDR3 reads TGTGCCAGCAGCTACGACATCTCCAATGAGCAGTTCTTC. As protein: CASSYDISNEQFF.